The present T cell receptor (beta chain) was sequenced within a study of blood T cell repertoires in COVID-19. Study-wide background: COVID-19 samples collected from the United States, Italy and Spain covered acute and convalescent phases.

Clones were sequenced by immunoSEQ multiplex PCR, and TCRdb holds only the in-frame ones, with some missing. Of about 220,000 clones in the sample, 80% were seen once. This clonotype was obtained from a human donor in a cohort sampled during active COVID-19. The sequencing input was peripheral blood.

The CDR3 nucleotides are TGTGCCAGCAGTTACGCACTACAGGAGAACATGAACACTGAAGCTTTCTTT. It is translated as CASSYALQENMNTEAFF. The genes are TRBV6-2 or TRBV6-3 and TRBJ1-1, with TRBD1 as a possible D gene (5 bases). This CDR3 region has 17 residues. Trimming shortened V by 2 bases and J by 0 bases, and 16 bases separated the two germline ends. CDR1 MNHEY and CDR2 SVGEGT come from the germline V gene.